This is a list of T cell receptor beta chains from one sample in a study of blood T cell repertoires in COVID-19. Clones were sequenced by immunoSEQ multiplex PCR, and TCRdb holds only the in-frame ones, with some missing. The sample shows around 130,000 clones, around four fifths of them seen only once. Sequencing was done on a sample of PBMCs or T cells enriched from blood (not recorded which). These receptors originate from a woman aged 50 to 60 with acute COVID-19. Both conserved end residues are part of each CDR3. D genes are given only for firm matches. Only some rows state a clone size, as once, few, many or a class for expanded clones.

size	D	V	J	length	DNA	CDR3
.	.	TRBV25-1	TRBJ1-1	13	TGTGCCAGCAGTGACAGCAGGGGCACTGAAGCTTTCTTT	CASSDSRGTEAFF
.	.	TRBV2	TRBJ2-7	12	TGTGCCAGCAGTGAATGGGGGGATGAGCAGTACTTC	CASSEWGDEQYF
.	.	TRBV12-2	TRBJ1-4	18	TGTGCAAGTCGCTTAGTGTTCATACCGGGACACCAAAATGAAAAACTGTTTTTT	CASRLVFIPGHQNEKLFF
.	.	TRBV11-3	TRBJ2-1	14	TGTGCCAGCAGCTTAATCGACAGCTACAATGAGCAGTTCTTC	CASSLIDSYNEQFF
.	TRBD1	TRBV6-6	TRBJ2-7	14	TGTGCCAGCAGGCCTATAGGGACAGCCTACGAGCAGTACTTC	CASRPIGTAYEQYF
.	.	TRBV7-6	TRBJ2-2	16	TGTGCCAGCAGCTCCCAGGTTGGGTCCAACACCGGGGAGCTGTTTTTT	CASSSQVGSNTGELFF
.	.	TRBV7-9	TRBJ1-2	11	TGTGCCACTAAGCGGTGGGATGGCTACACCTTC	CATKRWDGYTF
.	TRBD2	TRBV5-4	TRBJ2-7	17	TGTGCCAGCAGCACGGTAGGACTAGCGGGAAGAAGCTACGAGCAGTACTTC	CASSTVGLAGRSYEQYF
once	TRBD2	TRBV7-2	TRBJ2-1	18	TGTGCCAGCAGCCCACTAGCGGGAGGGCCGACTGTTGTAAATGAGCAGTTCTTC	CASSPLAGGPTVVNEQFF
.	.	TRBV9	TRBJ1-4	17	TGTGCCAGCAGCCCGCGGGCCTTTATCACAACTAATGAAAAACTGTTTTTT	CASSPRAFITTNEKLFF
once	TRBD1	TRBV5-1	TRBJ1-5	14	TGCGCCAGCAGCTTGGACTGGACAGGACAGCCCCAGCATTTT	CASSLDWTGQPQHF
.	TRBD2	TRBV3-1/TRBV3-2	TRBJ2-2	15	TGTGCCAGCAGCCAAGCCAGCGGGAGTGGCGGGGAGCTGTTTTTT	CASSQASGSGGELFF
few	TRBD1	TRBV5-1	TRBJ1-4	15	TGCGCCAGCAGCTCGACCGGGACAGGTCAAGAAAAACTGTTTTTT	CASSSTGTGQEKLFF
.	TRBD2	TRBV7-2	TRBJ2-7	16	TGTGCCAGCAGCCTCTCCAGAACTAGCGGGATGAACGAGCAGTACTTC	CASSLSRTSGMNEQYF
.	TRBD1	TRBV5-1	TRBJ1-4	15	TGCGCCAGCAGCTTGACGACAGGGAGGACTGAAAAACTGTTTTTT	CASSLTTGRTEKLFF
.	TRBD2	TRBV27	TRBJ2-1	17	TGTGCCAGCAGTCCAGCTTTAGCGGGCCTAAGCAGCAATGAGCAGTTCTTC	CASSPALAGLSSNEQFF
once	TRBD1	TRBV18	TRBJ1-3	15	TGTGCCAGCTCAACGAGACAGGGACTGCCAAACACCATATATTTT	CASSTRQGLPNTIYF
.	.	TRBV5-5	TRBJ1-2	13	TGTGCCAGCCAAGGGGTAGCTAACTATGGCTACACCTTC	CASQGVANYGYTF
.	TRBD2	TRBV4-1	TRBJ2-4	15	TGCGCCAGCAGCCAACTAAGCGGGACCAAAAACATTCAGTACTTC	CASSQLSGTKNIQYF
.	.	TRBV21-1	TRBJ2-3	18	TGTGCCAGCAACCAGGGACTAGCGGGAGTTAGCCCCACAGATACGCAGTATTTT	CASNQGLAGVSPTDTQYF
.	TRBD2	TRBV14	TRBJ2-1	17	TGTGCCAGCAGCTCGAATACAAGACTAGCGGGAGTAAATGGGCAGTTCTTC	CASSSNTRLAGVNGQFF
.	TRBD2	TRBV6-5	TRBJ2-7	14	TGTGCCAGCGAAAGGGTAGCGGGAGAGGCCGAGCAGTACTTC	CASERVAGEAEQYF
few	TRBD1	TRBV28	TRBJ1-3	14	TGTGCCAGCAGTGACAGGGACACTGGAAACACCATATATTTT	CASSDRDTGNTIYF
.	.	TRBV19	TRBJ2-7	14	TGTGCCTCTAGCGTGGTCCCCTTTGGGGCCGAGCAGTACTTC	CASSVVPFGAEQYF
.	.	TRBV7-9	TRBJ1-2	14	TGTGCCAGCAGCTTAGGCCAGGGCAACTATGGCTACACCTTC	CASSLGQGNYGYTF
many	TRBD1	TRBV19	TRBJ1-1	13	TGTGCCAGTAGGGACAGGGAGAACACTGAAGCTTTCTTT	CASRDRENTEAFF
.	.	TRBV2	TRBJ2-1	13	TGTGCCAGCCGGACTGGCCTCCTCAATGAGCAGTTCTTC	CASRTGLLNEQFF
.	TRBD1	TRBV5-1	TRBJ1-3	14	TGCGCCAGCAGCCCGAGACAGGGTCCAAACACCATATATTTT	CASSPRQGPNTIYF
.	.	TRBV29-1	TRBJ1-2	12	TGCAGCGTGGATCCAGGATCACATGGCTACACCTTC	CSVDPGSHGYTF
.	.	TRBV19	TRBJ2-7	15	TGTGCCAGTAGTACCAGAAAGGACGGAGGCTACGAGCAGTACTTC	CASSTRKDGGYEQYF
.	.	TRBV19	TRBJ2-1	15	TGTGCCAGTACCCCTGGGCAGGGGCCCGAGTCTGAGCAGTTCTTC	CASTPGQGPESEQFF
.	.	TRBV11-3	TRBJ1-2	15	TGTGCCAGCAGCTCAAGACAGACAGAAAACTATGGCTACACCTTC	CASSSRQTENYGYTF
.	TRBD2	TRBV5-4	TRBJ2-7	17	TGTGCCAGCAGCTATAGCGGGAGGGCCAGGTTAACCTACGAGCAGTACTTC	CASSYSGRARLTYEQYF
.	.	TRBV27	TRBJ2-2	13	TGTGCCAGCAGTACTGCGAACACCGGGGAGCTGTTTTTT	CASSTANTGELFF
.	TRBD1	TRBV5-3	TRBJ2-7	15	TGTGCCAGAAGCTGGGGTGGACAGGGGCGCATCGAGCAGTACTTC	CARSWGGQGRIEQYF
.	TRBD2	TRBV7-2	TRBJ2-1	17	TGTGCCAGCAGCCCCGGGGGACTAGCGGGAGGCTACAATGAGCAGTTCTTC	CASSPGGLAGGYNEQFF
few	.	TRBV19	TRBJ2-2	15	TGTGCCAGTAGTATAGGCCCCAGGGGCTCCGGGGAGCTGTTTTTT	CASSIGPRGSGELFF
.	TRBD2	TRBV11-2	TRBJ2-7	16	TGTGCCAGCAGCTTTGATGGACTAGCGGGAGTATACGAGCAGTACTTC	CASSFDGLAGVYEQYF
.	.	TRBV7-3	TRBJ2-7	14	TGTGCCAGCAGCTTAGGGGGTAGCGGCTACGAGCAGTACTTC	CASSLGGSGYEQYF
.	TRBD1	TRBV10-3	TRBJ1-1	14	TGTGCCATCAGTGGGGGACAGGGTCACACTGAAGCTTTCTTT	CAISGGQGHTEAFF
.	.	TRBV3-1/TRBV3-2	TRBJ1-1	14	TGTGCCAGCAGCCAGACGACAGCAGTCACTGAAGCTTTCTTT	CASSQTTAVTEAFF
.	.	TRBV6-2/TRBV6-3	TRBJ2-2	19	TGTGCCAGCAGTTTTTCTCTATCGCGGGGACCATTGAACACCGGGGAGCTGTTTTTT	CASSFSLSRGPLNTGELFF
.	TRBD2	TRBV4-1	TRBJ2-2	19	TGCGCCAGCAGCCAAGATTCACTAGCGGGAGTGGGGGACACCGGGGAGCTGTTTTTT	CASSQDSLAGVGDTGELFF
.	TRBD1	TRBV2	TRBJ2-2	15	TGTGCCAGCAGCGGAGACAGGGGGCAAACCGGGGAGCTGTTTTTT	CASSGDRGQTGELFF
.	.	TRBV7-9	TRBJ1-3	15	TGTGCCAGCAGCCCGCCCCAGGGGAACGGAAACACCATATATTTT	CASSPPQGNGNTIYF
.	.	TRBV4-1	TRBJ2-1	16	TGCGCCAGCAGCCAAGGAAGCGGGACATCCTACAATGAGCAGTTCTTC	CASSQGSGTSYNEQFF
.	.	TRBV6-2/TRBV6-3	TRBJ2-7	16	TGTGCCAGCAGTTACTCGACCCCACCCGCGGGCTACGAGCAGTACTTC	CASSYSTPPAGYEQYF
.	.	TRBV30	TRBJ1-4	13	TGTGCCTGGAGTCTTCGGGGATGGGAAAAACTGTTTTTT	CAWSLRGWEKLFF
once	TRBD1	TRBV9	TRBJ1-3	15	TGTGCCAGCAGCCGCGACAGGGGGCATGGAAACACCATATATTTT	CASSRDRGHGNTIYF
.	.	TRBV24-1	TRBJ1-6	21	TGTGCCACCAGTGAACCGGACCGGGACCGAAGTATGGGGGCTGATAATTCACCCCTCCACTTT	CATSEPDRDRSMGADNSPLHF
.	.	TRBV6-5	TRBJ1-6	13	TGTGCCAGCAGTTACGACATCCGTTCACCCCTCCACTTT	CASSYDIRSPLHF